The rows below give T cell receptor beta chains drawn from one sample of a study of T cells in Graves' hyperthyroidism and ophthalmopathy. TCRdb re-called the multiplex PCR reads with MiXCR, one entry per CDR3 protein. The sample has roughly 380,000 distinct CDR3 sequences; about 13% are singletons. Sequencing was carried out using blood. These receptors were taken from a man aged 30 to 45 with Graves' hyperthyroidism that later progressed to Graves' ophthalmopathy. The CDR3 runs from the conserved cysteine through the conserved F or W. D genes are given only for firm matches. Only some rows state a clone size, as once, few, many or a class for expanded clones.

clone_size	d_call	cdr3_length	v_call	j_call	cdr3_aa	cdr3_nt
many	TRBD2	15	TRBV20-1	TRBJ2-7	CSASRGSGGASEQYF	TGCAGTGCTAGCCGGGGTAGCGGGGGGGCCAGCGAGCAGTACTTC
many	TRBD2	16	TRBV12-3/TRBV12-4	TRBJ2-5	CASSPLERGSQETQYF	TGTGCCAGCAGCCCGCTGGAGCGGGGGAGCCAAGAGACCCAGTACTTC
.	.	15	TRBV20-1	TRBJ2-1	CSATPAGHSYNEQFF	TGCAGTGCCACCCCAGCGGGTCACTCCTACAATGAGCAGTTCTTC
many	.	14	TRBV20-1	TRBJ2-3	CSARALGGTDTQYF	TGCAGTGCTAGGGCTTTGGGTGGCACAGATACGCAGTATTTT
few	.	14	TRBV7-2	TRBJ2-5	CASSARSGEETQYF	TGTGCCAGCAGCGCGAGGAGCGGCGAGGAGACCCAGTACTTC
many	.	15	TRBV30	TRBJ1-5	CAWSVGTASNQPQHF	TGTGCCTGGAGTGTAGGGACGGCTAGCAATCAGCCCCAGCATTTT
many	.	15	TRBV6-1	TRBJ1-1	CASRTGAGKYTEAFF	TGTGCCAGCCGAACGGGGGCAGGAAAGTACACTGAAGCTTTCTTT
.	TRBD1	18	TRBV7-3	TRBJ2-1	CASSFYHNPGTGYNEQFF	TGTGCCAGCAGCTTCTACCATAACCCCGGGACAGGGTACAATGAGCAGTTCTTC
.	.	15	TRBV18	TRBJ2-2	CASSPIGQPTGELFF	TGTGCCAGCTCCCCCATAGGACAGCCCACCGGGGAGCTGTTTTTT
.	TRBD1	18	TRBV5-6	TRBJ1-1	CASSFWVRQGLRNTEAFF	TGTGCCAGCAGCTTTTGGGTAAGACAGGGGCTACGAAACACTGAAGCTTTCTTT
many	.	13	TRBV3-1	TRBJ1-5	CASSQRQNQPQHF	TGTGCCAGCAGCCAACGACAGAATCAGCCCCAGCATTTT
few	.	15	TRBV11-3	TRBJ2-5	CASSPWEAYQETQYF	TGTGCCAGCAGCCCCTGGGAGGCGTACCAAGAGACCCAGTACTTC
.	TRBD1	14	TRBV9	TRBJ2-5	CASSDGQGDETQYF	TGTGCCAGCAGCGACGGACAGGGTGACGAGACCCAGTACTTC
.	TRBD1	13	TRBV9	TRBJ2-7	CASSGTASFEQYF	TGTGCCAGTTCCGGGACAGCGTCCTTCGAGCAGTACTTC
few	TRBD1	16	TRBV7-7	TRBJ2-1	CASSPPGQGFGDEQFF	TGTGCTAGCAGCCCCCCGGGACAGGGATTTGGCGATGAGCAGTTCTTC
many	TRBD1	14	TRBV20-1	TRBJ2-7	CSANYGTGDLEQYF	TGCAGTGCTAATTACGGGACAGGGGACTTGGAGCAGTACTTC
.	.	14	TRBV20-1	TRBJ1-5	CSAMDSALNQPQHF	TGCAGTGCTATGGACAGCGCCCTTAATCAGCCCCAGCATTTT
.	.	12	TRBV20-1	TRBJ2-1	CSASLQRNEQFF	TGCAGTGCTAGCCTACAAAGAAATGAGCAGTTCTTC
many	.	12	TRBV20-1	TRBJ1-2	CSFIAPNYGYTF	TGCAGTTTTATTGCCCCTAACTATGGCTACACCTTC
many	.	15	TRBV6-1	TRBJ2-1	CASSAGPGSYNEQFF	TGTGCCAGCAGTGCTGGGCCAGGGTCCTACAATGAGCAGTTCTTC
many	.	14	TRBV12-3/TRBV12-4	TRBJ1-3	CASSRTDKPYTIYF	TGTGCCAGCAGCCGGACAGACAAACCCTACACCATATATTTT
many	.	13	TRBV2	TRBJ1-2	CASSAPTLYGYTF	TGTGCCAGCAGCGCGCCTACTCTCTATGGCTACACCTTC
many	.	15	TRBV20-1	TRBJ2-1	CSAREIGCVVCEQFF	TGCAGTGCTAGAGAAATAGGTTGCGTGGTGTGTGAGCAGTTCTTC
many	.	15	TRBV12-3/TRBV12-4	TRBJ1-1	CASSLLLGSNTEAFF	TGTGCCAGCAGTTTACTTCTGGGGTCGAACACTGAAGCTTTCTTT
many	TRBD1	17	TRBV28	TRBJ2-7	CASSTPSPGQGSYEQYF	TGTGCCAGCAGTACACCATCCCCGGGACAGGGGTCCTACGAGCAGTACTTC
few	.	13	TRBV6-1	TRBJ2-2	CASRFSGTGELFF	TGTGCCAGCAGATTTAGCGGCACCGGGGAGCTGTTTTTT
.	.	11	TRBV20-1	TRBJ2-7	CGQGNTYEQYF	TGCGGGCAGGGGAACACCTACGAGCAGTACTTC
many	.	12	TRBV30	TRBJ2-7	CAWSGYTGEQYF	TGTGCCTGGAGTGGATACACGGGCGAGCAGTACTTC
many	.	16	TRBV11-3	TRBJ2-5	CASSGQTHRFQETQYF	TGTGCCAGCAGCGGACAGACGCACCGATTCCAAGAGACCCAGTACTTC
many	.	13	TRBV28	TRBJ1-1	CASSSPGPKKGFF	TGTGCCAGCAGTTCCCCGGGTCCAAAAAAGGGTTTCTTT
many	TRBD1	18	TRBV6-1	TRBJ2-5	CASSPQKGQGAYKETQYF	TGTGCCAGCAGTCCCCAGAAGGGTCAGGGGGCTTATAAAGAGACCCAGTACTTC
many	.	14	TRBV27	TRBJ2-7	CASSPQGVVSEQYF	TGTGCCAGCAGCCCCCAGGGAGTTGTAAGCGAGCAGTACTTC
many	TRBD2	14	TRBV3-1	TRBJ2-5	CASSQAGLAETQYF	TGTGCCAGCAGCCAAGCCGGACTAGCGGAGACCCAGTACTTC
few	.	15	TRBV6-5	TRBJ1-2	CASSYYQGANYGYTF	TGTGCCAGCAGTTACTACCAGGGAGCTAACTATGGCTACACCTTC
many	TRBD1	16	TRBV6-1	TRBJ2-1	CASTHHGGQPYNEQFF	TGTGCCAGCACACATCATGGGGGACAGCCCTACAATGAGCAGTTCTTC
.	TRBD2	16	TRBV3-1	TRBJ2-3	CASSLLAGGVTDTQYF	TGTGCCAGCAGCCTCCTAGCGGGGGGGGTCACAGATACGCAGTATTTT
.	.	12	TRBV15	TRBJ1-5	CATSRDWGTQHF	TGTGCCACCAGCAGGGATTGGGGGACCCAGCATTTT
many	.	15	TRBV6-1	TRBJ2-1	CASSVGRGSYNEQFF	TGTGCCAGCAGTGTGGGTCGAGGATCCTACAATGAGCAGTTCTTC
few	TRBD1	18	TRBV4-1	TRBJ1-6	CASSQEHGTGGFNSPLHF	TGCGCCAGCAGCCAAGAACACGGGACAGGGGGTTTTAATTCACCCCTCCACTTT
.	.	14	TRBV20-1	TRBJ1-1	CSANEGGVNTEAFF	TGCAGTGCTAATGAGGGGGGGGTGAACACTGAAGCTTTCTTT
.	TRBD2	16	TRBV9	TRBJ2-3	CASSVGLAGGTDTQYF	TGTGCCAGCAGCGTAGGGCTAGCGGGGGGCACAGATACGCAGTATTTT
.	.	20	TRBV5-1	TRBJ1-5	CASSLRYGGRVGWSNQPQHF	TGCGCCAGCAGCTTAAGATATGGGGGGCGCGTGGGTTGGAGCAATCAGCCCCAGCATTTT
few	.	13	TRBV19	TRBJ1-1	CASKAGLNTEAFF	TGTGCCAGTAAAGCCGGCCTGAACACTGAAGCTTTCTTT
many	TRBD1	14	TRBV7-2	TRBJ1-2	CASSQTTGHYGYTF	TGTGCCAGCAGCCAAACGACAGGGCACTATGGCTACACCTTC
.	.	15	TRBV4-1	TRBJ1-5	CASSQAHLSNQPQHF	TGCGCCAGCAGCCAGGCCCACCTTAGCAATCAGCCCCAGCATTTT
few	TRBD1	18	TRBV28	TRBJ1-5	CASSFRAPGTGLGRPQHF	TGTGCCAGCAGTTTTCGCGCTCCCGGGACAGGGTTAGGGAGGCCCCAGCATTTT
many	TRBD1	13	TRBV10-2	TRBJ1-2	CASSMGQGYGYTF	TGCGCCAGCAGCATGGGACAGGGATATGGCTACACCTTC
many	TRBD2	15	TRBV30	TRBJ2-7	CAWSGMGGSSYEQYF	TGTGCCTGGAGTGGAATGGGGGGGAGCTCCTACGAGCAGTACTTC
.	TRBD2	19	TRBV27	TRBJ2-3	CASSSFLAGVLAGTDTQYF	TGTGCCAGCAGTTCTTTTCTAGCGGGGGTTCTAGCAGGCACAGATACGCAGTATTTT
.	TRBD1	17	TRBV7-9	TRBJ2-2	CASSLAFTGVNTGELFF	TGTGCCAGCAGCTTAGCGTTTACAGGGGTGAACACCGGGGAGCTGTTTTTT
few	TRBD1	16	TRBV4-1	TRBJ1-1	CASSQGTGLMNTEAFF	TGCGCCAGCAGCCAGGGGACAGGCCTTATGAACACTGAAGCTTTCTTT